This TCR beta chain was recovered during a study of T cell responses to AZD1222 COVID-19 vaccine. Study overall: Both about-4-week and about-12-week second-dose recipients were combined.

The table came from immunoSEQ multiplex PCR; TCRdb's copy has only in-frame clones and leaves some out. This table has under 150,000 clones, approximately 85% appearing once. Source: peripheral blood, taken on day 0 of AZD1222 vaccination. The receptor comes from an adult in good health.

The CDR3 protein is CAWSQAGGLQETQYF. In DNA form, the CDR3 reads TGTGCCTGGAGTCAAGCGGGGGGACTCCAAGAGACCCAGTACTTC. The chain recombines TRBV30 with TRBJ2-5, with TRBD2 matching over 9 bases. V shed 2 bases and J 1 base; nucleotides not matched to a gene: 5. The germline CDR1 and CDR2 sequences are GTSNPN and SVGIG (reference sequence). The CDR3 is 15 residues long.